Presented here are 24 T cell receptor beta chains from one specimen sequenced in a study of blood T cells in healthy people across ages. A sample-barcoded 5' primer and a J-beta primer mix were used in a second PCR of about 7 to 12 cycles. Each CDR3 protein is one row after TCRdb ran MiXCR on the 5' RACE reads. The data show 1.5 million to 1.8 million distinct CDR3 sequences, with about 45% seen just once and under 5% held by the top ten. Sample: blood. These receptors originate from a woman younger than 35 in good health.

The DNA of the CDR3 is TGTGCCATTACTCCGGGACTAGCGGGAGATGAGCAGTTCTTC. Its protein is CAITPGLAGDEQFF. The chain couples TRBV10-3 to TRBJ2-1, with TRBD2 matching 14 bases. The CDR3 extends over 14 amino acids. Trimming at V came to 9 bases and at J to 8 bases, leaving 6 bases not matched to a gene. Per germline, CDR1 ENHRY and CDR2 SYGVKD.

This clonotype was found a few times. The chain uses TRBV12-3 or TRBV12-4 and TRBJ2-1; no definite D call. The CDR3 contains 15 residues. The germline V and J ends were trimmed by 7 bases and 2 bases, with 15 bases remaining between them. The CDR3 bases are TGTGCCAGCACCCCTGACACCTTTACCTACAATGAGCAGTTCTTC. Translation: CASTPDTFTYNEQFF.

This clonotype was seen only a few times. The J gene is TRBJ1-1, the V gene TRBV5-1; D gene ambiguous. Germline V lookup: CDR1 SGHRS, CDR2 YFSETQ. This CDR3 contains 14 residues. Trimming cost V 2 bases and J 1 base, with 9 bases left between them. CDR3 amino acids: CASSFLGENTEAFF. In nucleotides, the CDR3 is TGCGCCAGCAGCTTTTTGGGCGAGAACACTGAAGCTTTCTTT.

CDR3 nucleotides: TGTGCCTGCCAGGGAGGTTCACCCCTCCACTTT. Translated: CACQGGSPLHF. The gene calls are TRBV30 and TRBJ1-6, with D possibly matching TRBD1 (5 bases). Germline values: CDR1 GTSNPN, CDR2 SVGIG (reference sequence). The CDR3 loop spans 11 amino acids. The germline V and J ends were trimmed by 6 bases and 9 bases, with 9 bases remaining between them.

The chain joins TRBV20-1 to TRBJ2-3; no firm D call. V lost 5 bases and J 0 bases, leaving 18 bases between the germline ends. Germline CDR1 is DFQATT and CDR2 is SNEGSKA (reference sequence). CDR3 length: 16 residues. The DNA of the CDR3 is TGCAGTGCTCCAACTGCCCGAGCGACTAGCACAGATACGCAGTATTTT. It translates to CSAPTARATSTDTQYF.

This clonotype was recorded a few times. V usage is TRBV4-3 and J usage is TRBJ2-7, with 8 bases identical to TRBD1. Germline trimming cut 4 bases from V and 3 bases from J; bases unmatched to any gene: 5. Per the germline V gene, CDR1 is LGHNA and CDR2 is YSLEER. CDR3 size: 14 residues. As DNA, the CDR3 is TGCGCCAGCAGCCCACAGACAGGGGTCTACGAGCAGTACTTC. It yields the protein CASSPQTGVYEQYF.

There are a few counts of this clonotype. V usage is TRBV10-3 and J usage is TRBJ2-3; 8 bases agree with TRBD2. In germline, CDR1 is ENHRY, CDR2 SYGVKD. CDR3 length: 16 amino acids. V was clipped by 3 bases and J by 4 bases; unmatched bases: 9. The CDR3 loop is CAISDLFRGGSDTQYF. CDR3 DNA sequence: TGTGCCATCAGTGATTTGTTTCGGGGGGGGTCAGATACGCAGTATTTT.

This clonotype turned up a few times. The rearrangement uses TRBV12-3 or TRBV12-4 and TRBJ1-2, with TRBD1 matching over 8 bases. The V gene end was trimmed by 4 bases and the J gene end by 2 bases; junction bases not matched to a gene: 6. The CDR3 loop spans 15 amino acids. In nucleotides, the CDR3 is TGTGCCAGCAGTTGGTGGGACAGGAAAAACTATGGCTACACCTTC. Encoded protein: CASSWWDRKNYGYTF.

This clonotype was seen only a few times. The rearrangement links TRBV20-1 to TRBJ1-2; D unclear. CDR3 length: 15 amino acids. CDR1 DFQATT and CDR2 SNEGSKA come from the germline V gene (reference sequence). The V end lost 4 bases, the J end lost 1 base, and 16 bases lay between the germline ends. The CDR3 DNA sequence: TGCAGTGCTATCGTTTCCGGGAATAGTAACTATGGCTACACCTTC. Translation: CSAIVSGNSNYGYTF.

Worth noting for this clonotype: One end of the junction varies from germline; a read error may be responsible. The chain joins TRBV27 to TRBJ2-4; weak D call: TRBD2 (6 bases). Per germline, CDR1 MNHEY and CDR2 SMNVEV (reference sequence). This CDR3 has 16 residues. In nucleotides, the CDR3 is TGTGCCAGCAGTCTATCCGGGACTCGCCTTGGAAACATTCAGTACTTC. Amino acids: CASSLSGTRLGNIQYF.

The chain carries TRBV7-3 and TRBJ2-1; D is possibly TRBD2 (6 bases). Trimming left V 5 bases short and J 10 bases short, with 15 bases between. The germline V gene encodes CDR1 SGHTA and CDR2 FQGTGA. The CDR3 length is 13 residues. CDR3 nucleotides: TGTGCCAGCAGCCCCGGGACTTCCCCGGAGCAGTTCTTC. Its protein product is CASSPGTSPEQFF.

The chain links TRBV3-1 to TRBJ2-1; the D gene is possibly TRBD2 (5 bases). The CDR3 is 13 amino acids. Deletions cut 2 bases from V and 10 bases from J, with 12 bases between. Looked up from germline, CDR1 is LGHDT and CDR2 is YNNKEL (reference sequence). The CDR3 region has the DNA TGTGCCAGCAGCCAATGGAGCGACTACGAGCAGTTCTTC. It encodes CASSQWSDYEQFF.

This clonotype was found a few times. V usage is TRBV7-2 and J usage is TRBJ2-4; no clear D. The V end was cut by 5 bases, the J end by 13 bases, with 15 bases between. The CDR3 loop spans 12 amino acids. Germline CDR1 reads SGHTA; CDR2 reads FQGNSA. The CDR3 DNA reads TGTGCCAGCAGCCCCCTTGTGCCACCACAGTACTTC. Translating gives CASSPLVPPQYF.

This clonotype has only one observation. DNA of the CDR3: TGTGCCACCAGCAAGCAGGGTAGCAATCAGCCCCAGCATTTT. Translated: CATSKQGSNQPQHF. The V and J genes are TRBV15 and TRBJ1-5; possibly TRBD1 for D (5 bases). V lost 4 bases and J lost 0, with 7 bases in between. Per germline, CDR1 LNHNV and CDR2 YYDKDF (reference sequence). The CDR3 is made up of 14 amino acids.

The rearrangement uses TRBV10-3 and TRBJ2-1, with TRBD1 matching 8 bases. The J call may be incorrect, as the DNA end agrees better with TRBJ2-7. Germline CDR1 and CDR2: ENHRY and SYGVKD. The CDR3 has 16 amino acids. The CDR3 here is CAISETDRGSYNGQYF. The CDR3 DNA reads as TGTGCCATCAGTGAGACAGACAGGGGCTCCTACAATGGGCAGTACTTC.

The V and J genes are TRBV20-1 and TRBJ2-2; the match to TRBD2 covers 9 bases. The CDR3 is 16 amino acids. The V gene's germline CDR1 is DFQATT and CDR2 SNEGSKA (reference sequence). J lost 0 bases, V lost 1 base, and 3 bases had no gene match. The CDR3 DNA follows: TGCAGTGCTAGAGTTCTAGCGGGGTCGAACACCGGGGAGCTGTTTTTT. Translated: CSARVLAGSNTGELFF.

V is TRBV20-1 and J is TRBJ2-7, with no clear D. Germline V gives CDR1 DFQATT, CDR2 SNEGSKA (reference sequence). V gave up 3 bases and J gave up 0 bases, with 15 bases separating them. The CDR3 extends over 15 amino acids. The CDR3 region has the DNA TGCAGTGCTAGGGGGTTTAAACCTGACTCCTACGAGCAGTACTTC. Encoded protein: CSARGFKPDSYEQYF.

The chain joins TRBV5-1 to TRBJ2-3; no definite D call. This CDR3 is 14 amino acids long. Trimming took off 3 bases at V and 1 base at J, with 9 bases between the two ends. The germline CDR1 and CDR2 sequences are SGHRS and YFSETQ. The CDR3 nucleotides are TGCGCCAGCAGCTCCGACATGGGCACAGATACGCAGTATTTT. Amino acids: CASSSDMGTDTQYF.

This clonotype was seen only a few times. The rearrangement joins TRBV21-1 to TRBJ1-2; the D call of TRBD1 is as the table states it, not checked on the DNA. TRBV21-1 is listed as a pseudogene. The CDR3 is made up of 17 amino acids. The CDR3 region is CASSKVHYRAEENGYTF. The CDR3 bases are TGTGCCAGCAGCAAAGTCCATTACAGGGCGGAGGAAAATGGCTACACCTTC.

The sample holds a few counts of this clonotype. The chain recombines TRBV10-3 with TRBJ2-2; D is ambiguous. The CDR3 runs to 16 residues. Germline CDR1 reads ENHRY; CDR2 reads SYGVKD. The germline V and J ends were trimmed by 1 base and 3 bases, with 12 bases remaining between them. For the CDR3, the DNA is TGTGCCATCAGTGAGTTCGTGGGGATGGACACCGGGGAGCTGTTTTTT. This gives the protein CAISEFVGMDTGELFF.

This clonotype came up once. The chain employs TRBV20-1 and TRBJ2-1; TRBD1 aligns across 9 bases. The CDR3 is 13 residues long. In germline, CDR1 is DFQATT, CDR2 SNEGSKA (reference sequence). The ends lost 6 bases at V and 10 bases at J; junction bases unmatched: 10. CDR3 residues: CSARTGESYEQFF. CDR3 in DNA: TGCAGTGCCCGGACAGGGGAATCCTACGAGCAGTTCTTC.

This chain links TRBV11-2 with TRBJ2-1, with TRBD2 matching over 9 bases. V shed 5 bases and J 0 bases; nucleotides not matched to a gene: 5. CDR1 is SGHAT, CDR2 FQNNGV, per germline. This CDR3 spans 16 amino acids. The CDR3 reads CASSVGGRVSYNEQFF. As DNA, the CDR3 is TGTGCCAGCAGCGTAGGCGGGAGGGTCTCCTACAATGAGCAGTTCTTC.

This rearrangement joins TRBV14 to TRBJ1-1; D is undetermined. The CDR3 consists of 16 residues. V was shortened by 0 bases and J by 3 bases, with 14 bases between the two germline ends. Per germline, CDR1 SGHDN and CDR2 FVKESK. The CDR3 reads CASSQDGGLGDTEAFF. The CDR3, as DNA: TGTGCCAGCAGCCAAGATGGTGGCCTCGGAGACACTGAAGCTTTCTTT.

Of note for this clonotype: A junction end diverges from the germline sequence, so it may reflect a read error. The chain links TRBV6-2 or TRBV6-3 to TRBJ2-3; 7 nucleotides match TRBD2. Per the germline V gene, CDR1 is MNHEY and CDR2 is SVGEGT. The CDR3 has 15 amino acids. CDR3 in DNA: TGTGCCAGCGCTTCTCCGGGACTACACACAGATGCGCAGTATTTT. It translates to CASASPGLHTDAQYF.